These 30 T cell receptor beta chains were all obtained from the same sample, sequenced in a study of vaccination and CD4 T cells after COVID-19. Oncomine TCR Beta short-read sequencing was applied to DNA from cultured CD4+ T cells. One entry per CDR3 protein, called by TCRdb with MiXCR from the PCR reads. The data show approximately 15,000 distinct CDR3 sequences, about half seen once. No antigen is known for these receptors. Treatment: approximately nine-day PBMC culture with coronavirus spike peptide pools or control peptides (ViraFEST assay). The source material was CD4+ T cells from blood, cultured in vitro, sampled before SARS-CoV-2 vaccination. The receptors shown here come from a human donor who had recovered from COVID-19.

The chain combines TRBV2 with TRBJ2-3, with D unclear. With 6 bases removed from V and 0 bases from J, the gap between germline ends came to 4 bases. This CDR3 is 12 amino acids long. Germline V CDR1 and CDR2: SNHLY, FYNNEI. Here the CDR3 DNA reads TGTGCCAGCAGGATTAGCACAGATACGCAGTATTTT. Translating gives CASRISTDTQYF.

The CDR3 here is CAWSLRGNSPLHF. DNA of the CDR3: TGTGCCTGGAGTTTGAGGGGAAATTCACCCCTCCACTTT. This chain uses TRBV30 with TRBJ1-6; D is possibly TRBD1 (5 bases). The CDR3 has 13 amino acids. Trimming pared 2 bases from V and 7 bases from J, leaving 9 bases between. Germline V gene sequence: CDR1 GTSNPN, CDR2 SVGIG (reference sequence).

There are a few counts of this clonotype. J is TRBJ2-7 and V is TRBV7-2; D unclear. Germline-derived CDR1 and CDR2 are SGHTA and FQGNSA. The CDR3 has 11 amino acids. V was cut by 3 bases and J by 3 bases, with 3 bases left in between. The CDR3 spells CASSLYYEQYF. The CDR3 DNA is TGTGCCAGCAGCTTGTACTACGAGCAGTACTTC.

This clonotype qualifies as medium-sized. The V call is TRBV20-1, the J call TRBJ2-1, with 8 positions matching TRBD2. The J call may be mistaken, given a closer DNA end match to TRBJ2-7. This CDR3 region has 14 residues. Looked up from germline, CDR1 is DFQATT and CDR2 is SNEGSKA (reference sequence). The CDR3 DNA follows: TGCAGTGCTAGAGATGCCGGGGGGGCTTACGAGCAGTACTTC. It specifies CSARDAGGAYEQYF.

This chain joins TRBV24-1 and TRBJ2-3, with TRBD2 identical over 9 bases. The CDR3 contains 19 residues. Germline lookup yields CDR1 KGHDR and CDR2 SFDVKD. The junction had 14 bases not matched to a gene; V was cut back by 5 bases and J by 0 bases. The CDR3 DNA is TGTGCCACCAGTGGGTACTCGTCACTAGCGGGCTACAGCACAGATACGCAGTATTTT. It specifies CATSGYSSLAGYSTDTQYF.

This sequence joins TRBV6-5 and TRBJ1-6, with TRBD1 as a possible D gene (6 bases). Germline V gene sequence: CDR1 MNHEY, CDR2 SVGAGI. This CDR3 spans 16 amino acids. V was clipped by 3 bases and J by 7 bases, with 16 bases between them. The CDR3 nucleotides read TGTGCCAGCAGTTATCTACAGGGTCAAGGGAATTCACCCCTCCACTTT. Its translation is CASSYLQGQGNSPLHF.

The chain couples TRBV5-1 to TRBJ1-2, with D unresolved. Germline CDR1 is SGHRS and CDR2 is YFSETQ. The CDR3 totals 13 residues. The germline V and J ends were trimmed by 4 bases and 1 base, with 8 bases remaining between them. The CDR3 DNA sequence: TGCGCCAGCAGCCACGACCTTAACTATGGCTACACCTTC. It translates to CASSHDLNYGYTF.

The chain combines TRBV19 with TRBJ2-6, with 7 bases aligning to TRBD1. Germline CDR1 is LNHDA and CDR2 is SQIVND (reference sequence). CDR3 size: 17 residues. The trim removed 5 bases at V and 0 bases at J, leaving 7 bases unmatched. CDR3 region: CASSLGQTSSGANVLTF. The CDR3 DNA reads TGTGCCAGTAGTTTGGGACAGACCAGCTCTGGGGCCAACGTCCTGACTTTC.

The chain employs TRBV6-2 or TRBV6-3 and TRBJ2-1, with 9 bases matching TRBD2. With V trimmed by 0 bases and J by 6 bases, 6 bases remained unmatched. The CDR3 covers 16 residues. Germline CDR1 and CDR2: MNHEY and SVGEGT. CDR3 in DNA: TGTGCCAGCAGTTACTCCGGCGGGAGGGCCGCCAATGAGCAGTTCTTC. Its translation: CASSYSGGRAANEQFF.

The chain is built from TRBV7-2 and TRBJ1-1; 7 positions agree with TRBD1. The junction had 8 bases not matched to a gene; V was cut back by 5 bases and J by 5 bases. Germline CDR1 is SGHTA and CDR2 is FQGNSA. This CDR3 is 14 amino acids long. The CDR3 here is CASSPRQGWTEAFF. DNA of the CDR3: TGTGCCAGCAGCCCACGACAGGGTTGGACTGAAGCTTTCTTT. Looking up the rest from reference TRBV7-2 and TRBJ1-1 gives the full variable domain: GAGVSQSPSNKVTEKGKDVELRCDPISGHTALYWYRQSLGQGLEFLIYFQGNSAPDKSGLPSDRFSAERTGGSVSTLTIQRTQQEDSAVYLCASSPRQGWTEAFFGQGTRLTVV.

There are a few counts of this clonotype. The chain employs TRBV27 and TRBJ2-5; D unclear. Germline V gene data show CDR1 as MNHEY and CDR2 as SMNVEV (reference sequence). V was clipped by 4 bases and J by 2 bases, with 8 bases between them. The CDR3 has 13 amino acids. For the CDR3, the DNA is TGTGCCAGCAGTTCCGACTGGCAAGAGACCCAGTACTTC. Translating it yields CASSSDWQETQYF.

The rearrangement links TRBV25-1 to TRBJ1-2; D may be TRBD1 (5 bases). CDR1 is MGHDK and CDR2 is SYGVNS in the germline V gene. V lost 4 bases and J 4 bases, leaving 10 bases between the germline ends. The CDR3 consists of 13 residues. Here the CDR3 DNA reads TGTGCCAGCAGTGCAGGGTTGCGCTATGGCTACACCTTC. Its translation is CASSAGLRYGYTF.

The CDR3 sequence is CASSPGAIDGELFF. The CDR3 DNA reads TGTGCCAGCAGCCCCGGCGCTATTGACGGGGAGCTGTTTTTT. The chain has TRBV11-3 and TRBJ2-2; D not certain. This CDR3 contains 14 residues. The V gene's germline CDR1 is SGHNT and CDR2 YENEEA. Between the trimmed V and J ends, which lost 5 bases and 7 bases, there was a span of 14 bases.

The V gene is TRBV5-4, the J gene TRBJ1-2, with TRBD1 matching over 7 bases. Germline V gene sequence: CDR1 SGHNT, CDR2 YYREEE (reference sequence). V shed 2 bases and J 3 bases; nucleotides not matched to a gene: 7. This CDR3 comprises 15 residues. This CDR3 reads CASSFSSGGYYGYTF. CDR3 in DNA: TGTGCCAGCAGCTTTTCTTCAGGGGGGTACTATGGCTACACCTTC.

The chain couples TRBV5-4 to TRBJ2-5, with TRBD2 identical over 9 bases. The germline gives CDR1 SGHNT, CDR2 YYREEE (reference sequence). CDR3 length: 16 amino acids. The ends lost 4 bases at V and 2 bases at J; junction bases unmatched: 9. Here the CDR3 DNA reads TGTGCCAGCAGCCTTGGGGCAGCGGGAGGACAAGAGACCCAGTACTTC. Protein product: CASSLGAAGGQETQYF.

V and J are TRBV20-1 and TRBJ2-1; D may be TRBD1 (6 bases). Per germline, CDR1 DFQATT and CDR2 SNEGSKA (reference sequence). The CDR3 is 13 amino acids. The CDR3 DNA follows: TGCAGCGCCAGGGGCTCTGCCTACAATGAGCAGTTCTTC. It codes for CSARGSAYNEQFF.

This clonotype occurred a few times. The chain couples TRBV24-1 to TRBJ2-3; the match to TRBD2 covers 10 bases. Looked up from germline, CDR1 is KGHDR and CDR2 is SFDVKD. The junction had 6 bases not matched to a gene; V was cut back by 3 bases and J by 4 bases. The CDR3 consists of 16 residues. The CDR3 loop reads CATSDEAGGPSDTQYF. CDR3 sequence (DNA): TGTGCCACCAGTGATGAAGCGGGAGGGCCGTCAGATACGCAGTATTTT.

This clonotype was observed a few times. The V call is TRBV7-2, the J call TRBJ1-5; a possible D gene is TRBD1 (5 bases). Germline CDR1 SGHTA, CDR2 FQGNSA. The CDR3 is 16 residues long. Trimming took off 5 bases at V and 2 bases at J, with 16 bases between the two ends. In DNA, the CDR3 is TGTGCCAGCAGCCCAACCAGGGTAAATCGCAATCAGCCCCAGCATTTT. Protein sequence: CASSPTRVNRNQPQHF.

This clonotype occurred a few times. The chain combines TRBV7-2 with TRBJ1-4; no firm D call. The CDR3 runs to 13 residues. Germline CDR1 and CDR2: SGHTA and FQGNSA. V dropped 0 bases and J dropped 14 bases, with 13 bases sitting between them. The CDR3, as DNA: TGTGCCAGCAGCTTAGCGATTGGTGATGAGCTGTTTTTT. It yields the protein CASSLAIGDELFF.

This clonotype is a singleton in its sample. The chain employs TRBV20-1 and TRBJ2-1; TRBD1 matches at 9 bases. Losses at the gene ends were 2 bases for V and 3 bases for J; bases not matched to a gene: 5. CDR3 length: 15 amino acids. CDR1 and CDR2 from the germline V gene are DFQATT and SNEGSKA (reference sequence). The CDR3 reads CSARPDRGLYNEQFF. In nucleotides, the CDR3 is TGCAGTGCTAGACCGGACAGGGGACTCTACAATGAGCAGTTCTTC.

This rearrangement joins TRBV20-1 to TRBJ2-7; 9 bases match TRBD2. After removal of 0 bases from V and 1 base from J, the junction contained 7 bases not matched to a gene. The germline gives CDR1 DFQATT, CDR2 SNEGSKA (reference sequence). This CDR3 region has 16 residues. This CDR3 is CSARDFAGGPSYEQYF. The CDR3 region has the DNA TGCAGTGCTAGAGATTTCGCGGGAGGGCCTTCCTACGAGCAGTACTTC.

This chain joins TRBV6-4 and TRBJ2-3, with TRBD2 identical over 8 bases. The CDR3 is made up of 16 amino acids. Looked up from germline, CDR1 is MRHNA and CDR2 is SNTAGT. Trimming cost V 6 bases and J 1 base; bases outside gene matches: 9. For the CDR3, the DNA is TGTGCCAGCAGCCCTCTCAGCGGGAGTGGCACAGATACGCAGTATTTT. The encoded protein is CASSPLSGSGTDTQYF.

J is TRBJ1-3 and V is TRBV14, with unresolved D. This CDR3 has 13 residues. CDR1 is SGHDN and CDR2 is FVKESK in the germline V gene. Trimming took 1 base from V and 4 from J, leaving 5 bases between them. The CDR3 here is CASSQVKGNTIYF. CDR3 in DNA: TGTGCCAGCAGCCAAGTAAAGGGAAACACCATATATTTT. Looking up the rest from reference TRBV14 and TRBJ1-3 gives the full variable domain: EAGVTQFPSHSVIEKGQTVTLRCDPISGHDNLYWYRRVMGKEIKFLLHFVKESKQDESGMPNNRFLAERTGGTYSTLKVQPAELEDSGVYFCASSQVKGNTIYFGEGSWLTVV.

This clonotype came up once. This rearrangement joins TRBV7-2 to TRBJ1-2; D gene unclear. V lost 1 base and J lost 1, with 7 bases in between. The CDR3 totals 14 residues. In germline, CDR1 is SGHTA, CDR2 FQGNSA. CDR3 in amino acids: CASSLVQSNYGYTF. The CDR3 DNA is TGTGCCAGCAGCTTAGTACAGAGTAACTATGGCTACACCTTC. Together with reference TRBV7-2 and TRBJ1-2, the CDR3 gives the full variable domain: GAGVSQSPSNKVTEKGKDVELRCDPISGHTALYWYRQSLGQGLEFLIYFQGNSAPDKSGLPSDRFSAERTGGSVSTLTIQRTQQEDSAVYLCASSLVQSNYGYTFGSGTRLTVV.

This chain joins TRBV19 and TRBJ2-2; TRBD2 agrees at 10 bases. Germline CDR1 and CDR2: LNHDA and SQIVND (reference sequence). CDR3 size: 15 residues. The ends lost 3 bases at V and 8 bases at J; junction bases unmatched: 6. The CDR3 DNA follows: TGTGCCAGTAGTATTGGCCTAGCGGGAGTTGGGGAGCTGTTTTTT. This encodes CASSIGLAGVGELFF.

Here the CDR3 DNA reads TGCAGTGCTAGAGATTGGGGGTCCTTGGCCGATGAGCAGTTCTTC. Its translation is CSARDWGSLADEQFF. V is TRBV20-1 and J is TRBJ2-1; D assignment may be TRBD1 or TRBD2 (5 bases each). The CDR3 totals 15 residues. Germline V gene lookup returns CDR1 DFQATT and CDR2 SNEGSKA (reference sequence). V gave up 0 bases and J gave up 8 bases, with 17 bases separating them.

The J gene is TRBJ2-7, the V gene TRBV10-3, with TRBD2 matching over 7 bases. The CDR3 covers 16 residues. Germline V CDR1 and CDR2: ENHRY, SYGVKD. Trimming removed 2 bases from V and 0 bases from J; junction bases left unmatched: 7. In DNA form, the CDR3 reads TGTGCCATCAGTGAGAAGGGTGGGGGGGGCTCCTACGAGCAGTACTTC. Protein: CAISEKGGGGSYEQYF.

This clonotype was picked up a small number of times. The gene calls are TRBV7-9 and TRBJ2-7; TRBD1 is a possible D gene (5 bases). Per the germline V gene, CDR1 is SEHNR and CDR2 is FQNEAQ (reference sequence). CDR3 length: 12 residues. Trimming left V 1 base short and J 9 bases short, with 10 bases between. The CDR3 DNA sequence: TGTGCCAGCAGCTTAGTCGGACAAACGCAGTACTTC. Its translation is CASSLVGQTQYF.

The chain combines TRBV27 with TRBJ2-1; no reliable D call. Deletions cut 5 bases from V and 0 bases from J, with 14 bases between. The CDR3 runs 16 residues. Germline CDR1 reads MNHEY; CDR2 reads SMNVEV (reference sequence). CDR3 DNA: TGTGCCAGCAGTCCGCGAACTACCAGCTCCTACAATGAGCAGTTCTTC. It codes for CASSPRTTSSYNEQFF.

This clonotype was detected only a few times. The chain carries TRBV18 and TRBJ2-5; D is unresolved. V gave up 1 base and J gave up 2 bases, with 8 bases separating them. Germline-derived CDR1 and CDR2 are KGHSH and LQKENI. The CDR3 is made up of 14 amino acids. CDR3 sequence: CASSPQRRQETQYF. CDR3 DNA: TGTGCCAGCTCACCACAAAGGCGGCAAGAGACCCAGTACTTC. The complete variable domain, with remaining parts taken from reference TRBV18 and TRBJ2-5, reads NAGVMQNPRHLVRRRGQEARLRCSPMKGHSHVYWYRQLPEEGLKFMVYLQKENIIDESGMPKERFSAEFPKEGPSILRIQQVVRGDSAAYFCASSPQRRQETQYFGPGTRLLVL.